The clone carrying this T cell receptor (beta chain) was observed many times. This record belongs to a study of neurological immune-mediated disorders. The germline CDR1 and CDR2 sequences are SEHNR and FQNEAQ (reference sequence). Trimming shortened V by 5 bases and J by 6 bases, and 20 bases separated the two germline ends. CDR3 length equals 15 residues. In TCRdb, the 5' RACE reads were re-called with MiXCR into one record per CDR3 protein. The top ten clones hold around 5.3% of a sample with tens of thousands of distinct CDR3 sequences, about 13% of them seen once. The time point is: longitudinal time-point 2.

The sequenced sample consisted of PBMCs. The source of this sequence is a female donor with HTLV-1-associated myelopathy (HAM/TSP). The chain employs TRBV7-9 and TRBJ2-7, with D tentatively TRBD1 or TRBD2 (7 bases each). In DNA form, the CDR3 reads TGTGCCAGCAGCCTTCTAGGGGGCAGGGAGGGCGAGCAGTACTTC. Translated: CASSLLGGREGEQYF.